This TCR beta chain was recorded in a study of T cells in Graves' hyperthyroidism and ophthalmopathy. This clonotype was detected ten times or more. This CDR3 contains 17 residues. CDR1 WSHSY and CDR2 SAAADI come from the germline V gene. The ends were cut back, 1 base at V and 5 bases at J, with 19 bases in the middle. The TCR beta CDR3 regions underwent amplification using RNA transcripts as the source. HTBI primers were used for first-round RT-PCR of the TCR CDR3. TCRdb analysed the multiplex PCR reads with MiXCR anew, one entry per CDR3 protein. In the table there are 150,000 to 200,000 distinct CDR3 sequences, 15% to 20% of which are singletons.

Source material: blood. The rearrangement links TRBV10-2 to TRBJ2-3; possible D gene TRBD1, 6 bases. The receptor's source is a woman aged 50 to 60 with Graves' hyperthyroidism. CDR3 region: CASSELLGDIGGDTQYF. DNA for the CDR3: TGCGCCAGCAGTGAGTTGTTAGGGGACATAGGAGGAGATACGCAGTATTTT.